This T cell receptor beta chain was sequenced during a study of blood T cell repertoires in COVID-19. At the level of the study: Sites in the United States, Italy and Spain provided acute and convalescent COVID-19 samples. The cDNA or gDNA used as material had been derived from T cells, B-cell-depleted T cells, or PBMCs.

In the original analysis: Reference gene primer amplification gave estimated nucleated cell counts. This table comes from immunoSEQ multiplex PCR, and its TCRdb copy is limited to in-frame clones, with some not included. Clonal size and the V and J genes are those of that table, whereas D and trimming came from the DNA. The sample shows 200,000 to 250,000 clones, around four fifths of them seen only once. CDR3 size: 15 residues. Germline values: CDR1 SGDLS, CDR2 YYNGEE. The V end lost 0 bases, the J end lost 5 bases, and 11 bases lay between the germline ends. V gene TRBV9 combines with J gene TRBJ1-4; tentatively, D is TRBD1 (6 bases). This clonotype was sampled from a woman older than 75 with acute or convalescent COVID-19. The material sequenced was peripheral blood. The CDR3 protein is CASSVEDRMNEKLFF. The DNA for the CDR3 is TGTGCCAGCAGCGTAGAGGACAGAATGAATGAAAAACTGTTTTTT.